The rows below give T cell receptor beta chains drawn from one sample of a study of blood T cell repertoires in COVID-19. Only in-frame clones appear in the TCRdb table, and some are missing; sequencing was by immunoSEQ multiplex PCR. This table holds 400,000 to 550,000 clones, about 85% found once. The sample was PBMCs or T cells enriched from blood (not recorded which). Every receptor here comes from a woman younger than 35 with acute COVID-19. The CDR3 runs from the conserved cysteine through the conserved F or W. Fields, in order: clone size, D gene, V gene, J gene, CDR3 protein, CDR3 DNA. The D gene is left open where the match is weak. Only some rows state a clone size, as once, few, many or a class for expanded clones.

size: once; D: TRBD1; V: TRBV19; J: TRBJ1-5; CDR3: CASSKQGNQPQHF; DNA: TGTGCCAGTAGTAAACAGGGGAATCAGCCCCAGCATTTT
size: NA; D: NA; V: TRBV5-1; J: TRBJ2-7; CDR3: CASSLSGHEQYF; DNA: TGCGCCAGCAGCTTGTCAGGGCACGAGCAGTACTTC
size: NA; D: TRBD2; V: TRBV24-1; J: TRBJ2-5; CDR3: CATSSRLAGVKETQYF; DNA: TGTGCCACCAGTTCACGGCTAGCGGGAGTCAAAGAGACCCAGTACTTC
size: once; D: NA; V: TRBV2; J: TRBJ1-2; CDR3: CASSAGNYGYTF; DNA: TGTGCCAGCAGTGCAGGGAACTATGGCTACACCTTC
size: once; D: NA; V: TRBV30; J: TRBJ1-4; CDR3: CAWSVAGTNEKLFF; DNA: TGTGCCTGGAGTGTAGCAGGGACTAATGAAAAACTGTTTTTT
size: once; D: NA; V: TRBV27; J: TRBJ2-7; CDR3: CASGLPYEQYF; DNA: TGTGCCAGCGGACTCCCCTACGAGCAGTACTTC
size: NA; D: NA; V: TRBV7-2; J: TRBJ2-1; CDR3: CASRYILLWEQFF; DNA: TGTGCCAGCAGATATATCTTACTCTGGGAGCAGTTCTTC
size: NA; D: NA; V: TRBV7-9; J: TRBJ1-5; CDR3: CASSLSGIDQPQHF; DNA: TGTGCCAGCAGCTTATCCGGGATCGATCAGCCCCAGCATTTT
size: NA; D: NA; V: TRBV12-3/TRBV12-4; J: TRBJ1-6; CDR3: CASSELAGSPLHF; DNA: TGTGCCAGCAGCGAACTCGCAGGTTCACCCCTCCACTTT
size: NA; D: NA; V: TRBV20-1; J: TRBJ2-7; CDR3: CSASPQGEQYF; DNA: TGCAGTGCTAGCCCACAGGGTGAGCAGTACTTC
size: NA; D: NA; V: TRBV19; J: TRBJ2-3; CDR3: CASSIGRGTDTQYF; DNA: TGTGCCAGTAGTATCGGGCGGGGCACAGATACGCAGTATTTT
size: NA; D: NA; V: TRBV6-1; J: TRBJ1-1; CDR3: CASSERDASDSVSF; DNA: TGTGCCAGCAGTGAGCGGGACGCATCCGACAGCGTCAGCTTT
size: NA; D: NA; V: TRBV9; J: TRBJ2-5; CDR3: CASSVGGSSGLQYF; DNA: TGTGCCAGCAGCGTAGGTGGTTCCAGTGGGCTCCAGTACTTC
size: NA; D: TRBD1; V: TRBV19; J: TRBJ1-3; CDR3: CASTSTGGRNTIYF; DNA: TGTGCCAGTACCTCCACAGGGGGCCGAAACACCATATATTTT
size: NA; D: NA; V: TRBV7-2; J: TRBJ1-1; CDR3: CASSLVAESEAFF; DNA: TGTGCCAGCAGCTTAGTAGCTGAGAGTGAAGCTTTCTTT
size: NA; D: NA; V: TRBV7-9; J: TRBJ2-2; CDR3: CASSPLRELFF; DNA: TGTGCCAGCAGCCCCCTCCGGGAGCTGTTTTTT
size: few; D: TRBD1; V: TRBV2; J: TRBJ1-5; CDR3: CASSKTGGLNQPQHF; DNA: TGTGCCAGCAGTAAGACAGGGGGTTTAAATCAGCCCCAGCATTTT
size: NA; D: NA; V: TRBV14; J: TRBJ2-1; CDR3: CASSQVGIRNEQFF; DNA: TGTGCCAGCAGCCAAGTAGGAATCAGGAATGAGCAGTTCTTC
size: NA; D: NA; V: TRBV12-5; J: TRBJ1-1; CDR3: CASGPFLNTEAFF; DNA: TGTGCTAGTGGTCCTTTTTTGAACACTGAAGCTTTCTTT
size: once; D: NA; V: TRBV7-7; J: TRBJ1-3; CDR3: CASSPAAGPGNTIYF; DNA: TGTGCTAGCAGCCCCGCAGCAGGGCCCGGAAACACCATATATTTT
size: NA; D: NA; V: TRBV28; J: TRBJ2-3; CDR3: CASKTGRGTQYF; DNA: TGTGCCAGCAAAACAGGGAGGGGTACGCAGTATTTT
size: NA; D: NA; V: TRBV15; J: TRBJ2-7; CDR3: CATSRDLDTLYEQYF; DNA: TGTGCCACCAGCAGAGATTTGGACACCCTCTACGAGCAGTACTTC
size: NA; D: TRBD2; V: TRBV3-1/TRBV3-2; J: TRBJ2-5; CDR3: CASSQGLAGETQYF; DNA: TGTGCCAGCAGCCAAGGACTAGCGGGAGAGACCCAGTACTTC
size: NA; D: TRBD1; V: TRBV9; J: TRBJ2-7; CDR3: CASSPRDSLSYEQYF; DNA: TGTGCCAGCAGCCCCCGGGACAGTCTTTCCTACGAGCAGTACTTC
size: NA; D: NA; V: TRBV9; J: TRBJ2-1; CDR3: CASSVAGSTYNEQFF; DNA: TGTGCCAGCAGCGTAGCGGGAAGCACCTACAATGAGCAGTTCTTC
size: NA; D: NA; V: TRBV5-6; J: TRBJ1-4; CDR3: CASSFGRGEKLFF; DNA: TGTGCCAGCAGCTTCGGGAGAGGGGAAAAACTGTTTTTT
size: NA; D: NA; V: TRBV5-4; J: TRBJ1-2; CDR3: CASSIGLANYGYTF; DNA: TGTGCCAGCAGCATCGGGTTAGCTAACTATGGCTACACCTTC
size: NA; D: NA; V: TRBV7-9; J: TRBJ2-4; CDR3: CASSFERTTKNIQYF; DNA: TGTGCCAGCAGCTTTGAACGCACAACCAAAAACATTCAGTACTTC